These T cell receptor beta chains were read from a single sample in a study of CD8+ T cells in alopecia areata. Clones were read by immunoSEQ multiplex PCR, and TCRdb kept only the in-frame ones, dropping some. The sample holds some 95,000 clones, nearly 45% seen once. Sequencing input: CD4+ T cells sorted from blood. The receptors were gathered from a human donor with alopecia areata. Both conserved end residues are part of each CDR3. D genes are given only for firm matches. Clone size is given for some rows only: seen once, a few or many times, or a class if the clone is expanded.

size: NA; V: TRBV19; J: TRBJ1-2; D: NA; DNA: TGTGCCAGTAGTAAAGTAGCCTCCAGTATAGCTAACTATGGCTACACCTTC; CDR3: CASSKVASSIANYGYTF
size: NA; V: TRBV7-9; J: TRBJ2-7; D: TRBD1; DNA: TGTGCCAGCAGCTTAGTACTGGGACAGTCCTACGAGCAGTACTTC; CDR3: CASSLVLGQSYEQYF
size: NA; V: TRBV29-1; J: TRBJ2-4; D: TRBD1; DNA: TGCAGCGTGGCCGGGACAGAAAACATTCAGTACTTC; CDR3: CSVAGTENIQYF
size: NA; V: TRBV5-1; J: TRBJ2-7; D: NA; DNA: TGCGCCAGCAGCTTGCCCGATACCTACGAGCAGTACTTC; CDR3: CASSLPDTYEQYF
size: few; V: TRBV29-1; J: TRBJ1-1; D: NA; DNA: TGCAGCGTTGCCCTCGGCGGCAACACTGAAGCTTTCTTT; CDR3: CSVALGGNTEAFF
size: once; V: TRBV5-1; J: TRBJ2-7; D: NA; DNA: TGCGCCAGCAGCCACCAGGACGTCAACGAGCAGTACTTC; CDR3: CASSHQDVNEQYF
size: few; V: TRBV29-1; J: TRBJ1-2; D: NA; DNA: TGCAGCGTTGGTGAGAGGTTCGATGGCTACACCTTC; CDR3: CSVGERFDGYTF
size: few; V: TRBV29-1; J: TRBJ2-3; D: NA; DNA: TGCAGCGTTGAAAGGGCAGCGATGACAGATACGCAGTATTTT; CDR3: CSVERAAMTDTQYF
size: few; V: TRBV29-1; J: TRBJ2-1; D: NA; DNA: TGCAGCGCAACGTCGGCCGGCAATGAGCAGTTCTTC; CDR3: CSATSAGNEQFF
size: NA; V: TRBV2; J: TRBJ2-4; D: NA; DNA: TGTGCCAGCAGTAGGGGGCGGGGAAACATTCAGTACTTC; CDR3: CASSRGRGNIQYF
size: once; V: TRBV5-1; J: TRBJ2-1; D: TRBD2; DNA: TGCGCCAGCAGCAAGGACACTAGCGGCCTTAATGAGCAGTTCTTC; CDR3: CASSKDTSGLNEQFF
size: few; V: TRBV28; J: TRBJ2-7; D: NA; DNA: TGTGCCAGCAGTCAACAACAGGGTCTTCAGTACTTC; CDR3: CASSQQQGLQYF
size: NA; V: TRBV25-1; J: TRBJ2-6; D: NA; DNA: TGTGCCAGCAGTGAATCTGGGGCCAACGTCCTGACTTTC; CDR3: CASSESGANVLTF
size: few; V: TRBV29-1; J: TRBJ1-1; D: NA; DNA: TGCAGCGGCACCGGGACTGAGGCTTTCTTT; CDR3: CSGTGTEAFF
size: few; V: TRBV28; J: TRBJ2-5; D: NA; DNA: TGTGCCAGCAGCGACCGTTTAGAGACCCAGTACTTC; CDR3: CASSDRLETQYF
size: NA; V: TRBV29-1; J: TRBJ1-4; D: NA; DNA: TGCAGCGTCTCCTTGGGAACTTCAACTAATGAAAAACTGTTTTTT; CDR3: CSVSLGTSTNEKLFF
size: few; V: TRBV2; J: TRBJ2-1; D: NA; DNA: TGTGCCAGCAGTGAGGCGGCTGTCTCGCCGTTCTTC; CDR3: CASSEAAVSPFF
size: few; V: TRBV29-1; J: TRBJ2-7; D: NA; DNA: TGCAGCGTTAACGGGGCAGGGAACGGCGAGCAGTACTTC; CDR3: CSVNGAGNGEQYF
size: few; V: TRBV29-1; J: TRBJ1-6; D: NA; DNA: TGCAGCGTTGCCTGGGGCCCTAGGAATTCACCCCTCCACTTT; CDR3: CSVAWGPRNSPLHF
size: NA; V: TRBV29-1; J: TRBJ1-6; D: NA; DNA: TGCAGCGTCACCCAGGGGAGGGGTTCACCCCTCCACTTT; CDR3: CSVTQGRGSPLHF
size: NA; V: TRBV29-1; J: TRBJ2-3; D: NA; DNA: TGCAGCGTTACCGGGACAAACACAGATACGCAGTATTTT; CDR3: CSVTGTNTDTQYF
size: NA; V: TRBV7-2; J: TRBJ2-7; D: NA; DNA: TGTGCCAGCAGCGAAATATGGAACGAGCAGTACTTC; CDR3: CASSEIWNEQYF
size: NA; V: TRBV20-1; J: TRBJ1-2; D: NA; DNA: TGCAGACCCTTCCGCTACCGGGGCTACACCTTC; CDR3: CRPFRYRGYTF
size: NA; V: TRBV29-1; J: TRBJ1-2; D: NA; DNA: TGCAGCGTTGAATTTCGAGATTCCTATGGCTACACCTTC; CDR3: CSVEFRDSYGYTF
size: NA; V: TRBV5-1; J: TRBJ1-6; D: NA; DNA: TGCGCCAGCAGCAGTGACGGGATAGCCAATTCACCCCTCCACTTT; CDR3: CASSSDGIANSPLHF
size: few; V: TRBV5-1; J: TRBJ2-5; D: NA; DNA: TGCGCCAGCAGCTTGGATGCGGGAGAGACCCAGTACTTC; CDR3: CASSLDAGETQYF
size: few; V: TRBV29-1; J: TRBJ2-7; D: TRBD2; DNA: TGCAGCGTTGAGGGCGGAGCGGGGCCGACCTACGAGCAGTACTTC; CDR3: CSVEGGAGPTYEQYF
size: NA; V: TRBV9; J: TRBJ2-1; D: NA; DNA: TGTGCCAGTGGGAGCCGTGTCGACAATGAGCAGTTCTTC; CDR3: CASGSRVDNEQFF
size: NA; V: TRBV7-8; J: TRBJ2-7; D: TRBD1; DNA: TGTGCCAGCAGCTCAGACAGGGGGGATTACGAGCAGTACTTC; CDR3: CASSSDRGDYEQYF
size: NA; V: TRBV29-1; J: TRBJ1-5; D: NA; DNA: TGCAGCGTACTATGGGGAGATGGGCCCCAGCATTTT; CDR3: CSVLWGDGPQHF
size: NA; V: TRBV29-1; J: TRBJ2-3; D: NA; DNA: TGCAGCGCCGCCAGGGGAAGGGATACGCAGTATTTT; CDR3: CSAARGRDTQYF
size: few; V: TRBV29-1; J: TRBJ2-5; D: NA; DNA: TGCAGCTCGAAGGTGTTCTGGGGCCGACAGACCCAGTACTTC; CDR3: CSSKVFWGRQTQYF
size: NA; V: TRBV7-2; J: TRBJ2-7; D: NA; DNA: TGTGCCAGCAGCTTTTGGGGCAGGGTTTACGAGCAGTACTTC; CDR3: CASSFWGRVYEQYF
size: few; V: TRBV29-1; J: TRBJ1-1; D: NA; DNA: TGCAGCGTTGTGGGTCAGTACGGGAGCACTGAAGCTTTCTTT; CDR3: CSVVGQYGSTEAFF
size: NA; V: TRBV20-1; J: TRBJ1-5; D: NA; DNA: TGCAGTGCTCCCGATGCCCAGCATTTT; CDR3: CSAPDAQHF
size: NA; V: TRBV30; J: TRBJ2-5; D: NA; DNA: TGTGCCTGGAGTGTACAATCGGAGACCCAGTACTTC; CDR3: CAWSVQSETQYF
size: few; V: TRBV30; J: TRBJ2-5; D: TRBD2; DNA: TGTGCCTGTGGGGGGGGTGGAGAGACCCAGTACTTC; CDR3: CACGGGGETQYF
size: NA; V: TRBV2; J: TRBJ2-3; D: NA; DNA: TGTGCCAGCTTCGACTACAGCACAGATACGCAGTATTTT; CDR3: CASFDYSTDTQYF
size: NA; V: TRBV29-1; J: TRBJ2-7; D: TRBD1; DNA: TGCAGCGTTGAAGGAGACAGGGATAACGAGCAGTACTTC; CDR3: CSVEGDRDNEQYF
size: few; V: TRBV29-1; J: TRBJ1-1; D: NA; DNA: TGCAGCGTTGAAGAGAGGGTACAGGGTAACACTGAAGCTTTCTTT; CDR3: CSVEERVQGNTEAFF
size: few; V: TRBV29-1; J: TRBJ2-1; D: NA; DNA: TGCAGCGCCGGGGGCAGGGGAGGGAATGAGCAGTTCTTC; CDR3: CSAGGRGGNEQFF
size: NA; V: TRBV30; J: TRBJ2-2; D: NA; DNA: TGTGCCTGGAGTGTGACACCCAACACCGGGGAGCTGTTTTTT; CDR3: CAWSVTPNTGELFF
size: NA; V: TRBV30; J: TRBJ2-1; D: NA; DNA: TGTGCCTGGAGTCTGGGAGGCTACAATGAGCAGTTCTTC; CDR3: CAWSLGGYNEQFF
size: few; V: TRBV7-8; J: TRBJ1-5; D: NA; DNA: TGTGCCAGCAGCTTGGATAGTGGGAATCAGCCCCAGCATTTT; CDR3: CASSLDSGNQPQHF
size: NA; V: TRBV29-1; J: TRBJ1-1; D: TRBD1; DNA: TGCAGCGTGGGGACCTTACAGGGGCAGGTAGCTTTCTTT; CDR3: CSVGTLQGQVAFF
size: NA; V: TRBV29-1; J: TRBJ2-2; D: NA; DNA: TGCAGCGTTCAGCTAGTATTAGCCGGGGAGCTGTTTTTT; CDR3: CSVQLVLAGELFF
size: few; V: TRBV29-1; J: TRBJ2-7; D: NA; DNA: TGCAGCGTTGAGGAGGGAACAGGTCATAAGTACGAGCAGTACTTC; CDR3: CSVEEGTGHKYEQYF
size: NA; V: TRBV28; J: TRBJ2-3; D: NA; DNA: TGTGCCAGCAGTTTTGATCCGGGAGAGGTCACAGATACGCAGTATTTT; CDR3: CASSFDPGEVTDTQYF
size: NA; V: TRBV11-2; J: TRBJ2-3; D: NA; DNA: TGTGCCAGCAGAAGAGATGCAGATACGCAGTATTTT; CDR3: CASRRDADTQYF
size: few; V: TRBV29-1; J: TRBJ1-6; D: NA; DNA: TGCAGCGTTGCAGGGGAGTCAAATTCACCCCTCCACTTT; CDR3: CSVAGESNSPLHF
size: few; V: TRBV30; J: TRBJ2-1; D: NA; DNA: TGTGCCTGGAGTGCCCAGGGGGGTCAGAACTACAATGAGCAGTTCTTC; CDR3: CAWSAQGGQNYNEQFF
size: NA; V: TRBV29-1; J: TRBJ2-5; D: NA; DNA: TGCAGCGTGAACAGACTATTAGGGACCCAGTACTTC; CDR3: CSVNRLLGTQYF
size: NA; V: TRBV29-1; J: TRBJ1-2; D: TRBD1; DNA: TGCAGCGTTGAAAAGGGCGGACAGGGGTATGGCTACACCTTC; CDR3: CSVEKGGQGYGYTF
size: many; V: TRBV19; J: TRBJ2-4; D: NA; DNA: TGTGCCAGTAGTGCAGGGTGGAGGAACATTCAGTACTTC; CDR3: CASSAGWRNIQYF
size: once; V: TRBV30; J: TRBJ1-4; D: NA; DNA: TGTGCCTGGAGTGTACGGGAGGGAGTGGTAAAACTGTTTTTT; CDR3: CAWSVREGVVKLFF
size: NA; V: TRBV29-1; J: TRBJ1-1; D: NA; DNA: TGCAGCGTTGAAGGGAGGATGAACACTGAAGCTTTCTTT; CDR3: CSVEGRMNTEAFF